Listed below are T cell receptor beta chains from one sample, sequenced in a study of CD8 T cells in ankylosing spondylitis. TCRdb re-called the 5' RACE reads with MiXCR, one entry per CDR3 protein. Here the sample spans around 450,000 distinct CDR3 sequences, approximately 26% being singletons. The sample was blood, either unsorted or a sorted T cell fraction (not recorded which). These receptors all stem from a male donor with ankylosing spondylitis. Both conserved end residues are part of each CDR3. A D gene is named only where the DNA matches it firmly. Clone size is stated in some rows and not others, as once, few, many or a class when expanded.

d_gene,abundance,len,j_gene,v_gene,CDR3nt,CDR3aa
TRBD2,few,14,TRBJ2-1,TRBV29-1,TGCAGCGGCAGACTAGCGGGACCTTACAATGAGCAGTTCTTC,CSGRLAGPYNEQFF
NA,NA,16,TRBJ2-1,TRBV7-9,TGTGCCAGCAGCTTAAGAGCGCAGGGAGTCGTCAATGAGCAGTTCTTC,CASSLRAQGVVNEQFF
TRBD1,few,15,TRBJ2-7,TRBV15,TGTGCCACCAGCAGAGATTACAGGGGCTCCTACGAGCAGTACTTC,CATSRDYRGSYEQYF
NA,NA,13,TRBJ2-3,TRBV29-1,TGCAGCGTTGATTCGGGGGCAGGGGATACGCAGTATTTT,CSVDSGAGDTQYF
NA,NA,17,TRBJ1-4,TRBV6-5,TGTGCCAGCAGTTACACCTACCGGGCCCCCTCAAATGAAAAACTGTTTTTT,CASSYTYRAPSNEKLFF
NA,many,16,TRBJ2-5,TRBV5-1,TGCGCCAGCAGCTCCTCCGGGGGTCTACCTCAAGAGACCCAGTACTTC,CASSSSGGLPQETQYF
NA,once,15,TRBJ2-3,TRBV9,TGTGCCAGCAGCTCGCGGGGCGCCTACACAGATACGCAGTATTTT,CASSSRGAYTDTQYF
NA,few,11,TRBJ2-5,TRBV5-1,TGCGCCAGCAGCTTGGCGACGACCCAGTACTTC,CASSLATTQYF
NA,NA,15,TRBJ1-5,TRBV15,TGTGCCACCAGCAGAGAGGGGGGAAACAATCAGCCCCAGCATTTT,CATSREGGNNQPQHF
NA,NA,15,TRBJ1-5,TRBV19,TGTGCCAGTAAGACCGACGGGAGAAGCAATCAGCCCCAGCATTTT,CASKTDGRSNQPQHF
TRBD2,NA,12,TRBJ2-3,TRBV12-3/TRBV12-4,TGTGCCAGCAGTCCGAGAGCGGGAGGAAAGTATTTT,CASSPRAGGKYF
NA,many,14,TRBJ2-5,TRBV12-3/TRBV12-4,TGTGCCAGCAGCTTACGTCGCATCCAAGAGACCCAGTACTTC,CASSLRRIQETQYF
TRBD2,few,18,TRBJ2-1,TRBV5-1,TGCGCCAGCACAGCTTCGACTAGCCCCACTAGCTCCTACAATGAGCAGTTCTTC,CASTASTSPTSSYNEQFF
NA,NA,11,TRBJ2-5,TRBV10-2,TGCGCCAGCAGTGAGTCGAGGACCCAGTACTTC,CASSESRTQYF
TRBD2,NA,15,TRBJ2-3,TRBV5-1,TGCGCCAGCAGCATCGGACTAGAAACCACAGATACGCAGTATTTT,CASSIGLETTDTQYF
NA,NA,12,TRBJ2-1,TRBV5-1,TGCGCCAGCAGCTTGATGGGAAATGAGCAGTTCTTC,CASSLMGNEQFF
TRBD1,few,16,TRBJ2-3,TRBV7-9,TGTGCCAGCAGCCTCCGAGGACAGGTTGGGGGAGATACGCAGTATTTT,CASSLRGQVGGDTQYF
TRBD1,many,13,TRBJ2-1,TRBV5-1,TGCGCCAGCAGCTCCCACAGGGGGCGAGAGCAGTTCTTC,CASSSHRGREQFF
TRBD1,few,14,TRBJ1-1,TRBV5-1,TGCGCCAGCAGCTTGCCACAGGGGGACACTGAAGCTTTCTTT,CASSLPQGDTEAFF
NA,few,12,TRBJ1-4,TRBV29-1,TGCAGCGTGTCGGGGGGGGACGAAAAACTGTTTTTT,CSVSGGDEKLFF
NA,NA,14,TRBJ1-1,TRBV27,TGTGCCAGCAGTCCCCGCAGGAGTAACACTGAAGCTTTCTTT,CASSPRRSNTEAFF
TRBD2,few,16,TRBJ2-4,TRBV20-1,TGCAGTGCACGGCGGGGGACTAGCATAGCCAAAAACATTCAGTACTTC,CSARRGTSIAKNIQYF
NA,few,15,TRBJ2-3,TRBV5-5,TGTGCCAGCAGCTTGGCCGGCAGATACACAGATACGCAGTATTTT,CASSLAGRYTDTQYF
TRBD1,NA,16,TRBJ2-2,TRBV5-1,TGCGCCAGCAGCCGGTCGGGACAGGGAGGCACCGGGGAGCTGTTTTTT,CASSRSGQGGTGELFF
NA,NA,13,TRBJ2-6,TRBV12-3/TRBV12-4,TGTGCCAGCAGTTCTTATGGGGCCAACGTCCTGACTTTC,CASSSYGANVLTF
NA,NA,15,TRBJ1-5,TRBV2,TGTGCCAGCAGTGAATGGGTCCAGAACGCTCAGCCCCAGCATTTT,CASSEWVQNAQPQHF
NA,NA,14,TRBJ1-1,TRBV20-1,TGCAGTCCCTGGGGGGGCTCGATGAACACTGAAGCTTTCTTT,CSPWGGSMNTEAFF
TRBD1,NA,13,TRBJ1-3,TRBV7-8,TGTGCCAGCAGCTTGGGACAGTCAAACACCATATATTTT,CASSLGQSNTIYF
NA,few,16,TRBJ2-1,TRBV7-8,TGTGCCAGCAGCTTAGCGCGATCCCTCTCCTACAATGAGCAGTTCTTC,CASSLARSLSYNEQFF
TRBD2,NA,15,TRBJ2-5,TRBV7-2,TGTGCCAGCAGCTCCAGCGGGGAGCAAGGAGAGACCCAGTACTTC,CASSSSGEQGETQYF